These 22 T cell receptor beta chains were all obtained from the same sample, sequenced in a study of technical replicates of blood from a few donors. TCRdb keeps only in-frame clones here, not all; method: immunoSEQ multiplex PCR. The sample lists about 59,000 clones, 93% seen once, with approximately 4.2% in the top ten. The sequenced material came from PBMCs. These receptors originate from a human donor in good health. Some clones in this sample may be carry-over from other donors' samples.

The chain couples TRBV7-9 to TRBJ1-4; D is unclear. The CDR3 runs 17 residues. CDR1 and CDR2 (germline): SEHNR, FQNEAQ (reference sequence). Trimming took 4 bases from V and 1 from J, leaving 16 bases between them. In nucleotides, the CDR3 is TGTGCCAGCAGCTCCTTCGTAGGCGGAGTAACTAATGAAAAACTGTTTTTT. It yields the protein CASSSFVGGVTNEKLFF.

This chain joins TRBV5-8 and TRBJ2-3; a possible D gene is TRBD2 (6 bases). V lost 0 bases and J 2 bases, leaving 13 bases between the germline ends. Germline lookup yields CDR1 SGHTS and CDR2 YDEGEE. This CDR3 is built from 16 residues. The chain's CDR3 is CASSLGTGLNTDTQYF. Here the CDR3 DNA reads TGTGCCAGCAGCTTGGGAACCGGACTAAACACAGATACGCAGTATTTT. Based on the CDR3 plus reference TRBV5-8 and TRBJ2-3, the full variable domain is EAGVTQSPTHLIKTRGQQATLRCSPISGHTSVYWYQQALGLGLQFLLWYDEGEERNRGNFPPRFSGRQFPNYSSELNVNALELEDSALYLCASSLGTGLNTDTQYFGPGTRLTVL.

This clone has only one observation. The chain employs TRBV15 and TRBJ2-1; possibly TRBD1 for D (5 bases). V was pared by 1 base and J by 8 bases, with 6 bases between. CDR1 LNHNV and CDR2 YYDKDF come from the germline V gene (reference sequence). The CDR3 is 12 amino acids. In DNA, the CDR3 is TGTGCCACCAGCAGAGGGGGCGATGAGCAGTTCTTC. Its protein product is CATSRGGDEQFF.

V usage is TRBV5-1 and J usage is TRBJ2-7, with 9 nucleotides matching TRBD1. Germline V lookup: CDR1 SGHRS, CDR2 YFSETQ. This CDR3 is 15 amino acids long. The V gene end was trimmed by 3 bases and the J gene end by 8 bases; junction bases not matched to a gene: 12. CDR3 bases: TGCGCCAGCAGCTCTCGGGACAGGGCCTATGAGAAGCAGTACTTC. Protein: CASSSRDRAYEKQYF. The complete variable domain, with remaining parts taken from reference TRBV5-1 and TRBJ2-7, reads KAGVTQTPRYLIKTRGQQVTLSCSPISGHRSVSWYQQTPGQGLQFLFEYFSETQRNKGNFPGRFSGRQFSNSRSEMNVSTLELGDSALYLCASSSRDRAYEKQYFGPGTRLTVT.

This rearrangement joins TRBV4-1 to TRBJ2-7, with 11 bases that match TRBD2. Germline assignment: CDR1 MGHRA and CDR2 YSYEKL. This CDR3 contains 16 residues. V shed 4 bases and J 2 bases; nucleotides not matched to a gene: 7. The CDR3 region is CASSPRETSGAYEQYF. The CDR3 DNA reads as TGCGCCAGCAGCCCAAGGGAGACTAGCGGGGCCTACGAGCAGTACTTC.

The CDR3 nucleotides read TGTGCCAGCAGCGTAGACCCAGGGCGAACGGGCATATATTTT. Amino acids: CASSVDPGRTGIYF. The rearrangement uses TRBV9 and TRBJ1-3; D possibly corresponds to TRBD1 (5 bases). CDR1 is SGDLS and CDR2 is YYNGEE in the germline V gene. Trimming took 0 bases from V and 12 from J, leaving 16 bases between them. The CDR3 extends over 14 amino acids.

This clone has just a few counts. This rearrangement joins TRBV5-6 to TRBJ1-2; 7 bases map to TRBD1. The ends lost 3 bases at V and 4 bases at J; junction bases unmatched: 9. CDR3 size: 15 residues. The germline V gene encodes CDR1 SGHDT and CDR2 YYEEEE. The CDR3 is CASSWGDSTLYGYTF. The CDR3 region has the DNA TGTGCCAGCAGCTGGGGGGACAGTACCCTCTATGGCTACACCTTC. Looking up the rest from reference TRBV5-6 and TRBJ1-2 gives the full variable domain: DAGVTQSPTHLIKTRGQQVTLRCSPKSGHDTVSWYQQALGQGPQFIFQYYEEEERQRGNFPDRFSGHQFPNYSSELNVNALLLGDSALYLCASSWGDSTLYGYTFGSGTRLTVV.

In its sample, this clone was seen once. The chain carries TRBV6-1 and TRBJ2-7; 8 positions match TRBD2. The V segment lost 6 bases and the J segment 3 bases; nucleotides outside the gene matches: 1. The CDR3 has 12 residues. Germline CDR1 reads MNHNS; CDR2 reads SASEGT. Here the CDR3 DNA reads TGTGCCAGCAGCCTAGCGGGCTACGAGCAGTACTTC. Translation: CASSLAGYEQYF.

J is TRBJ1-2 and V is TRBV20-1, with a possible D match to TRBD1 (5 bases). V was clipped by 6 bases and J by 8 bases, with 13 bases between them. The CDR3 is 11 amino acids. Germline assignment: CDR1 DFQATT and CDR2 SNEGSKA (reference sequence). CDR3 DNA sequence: TGCAGTGCCCACAGGTTGGAGGGCTACACCTTC. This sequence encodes CSAHRLEGYTF.

DNA of the CDR3: TGTGCCAGCAGTTACTCTAGCGGCGGGACGACAGATACGCAGTATTTT. Its translation is CASSYSSGGTTDTQYF. The gene calls are TRBV6-5 and TRBJ2-3, with a weak D call TRBD2 (6 bases). Germline V gene data show CDR1 as MNHEY and CDR2 as SVGAGI. V shed 0 bases and J shed 3 bases, with 13 bases lying between them. There are 16 residues in the CDR3.

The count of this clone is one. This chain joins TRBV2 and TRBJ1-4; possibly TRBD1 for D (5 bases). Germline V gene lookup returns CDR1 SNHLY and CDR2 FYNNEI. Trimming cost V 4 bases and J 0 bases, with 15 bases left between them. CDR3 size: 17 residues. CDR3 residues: CASSVRLDSPTNEKLFF. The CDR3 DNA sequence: TGTGCCAGCAGTGTTAGATTAGACAGCCCAACTAATGAAAAACTGTTTTTT.

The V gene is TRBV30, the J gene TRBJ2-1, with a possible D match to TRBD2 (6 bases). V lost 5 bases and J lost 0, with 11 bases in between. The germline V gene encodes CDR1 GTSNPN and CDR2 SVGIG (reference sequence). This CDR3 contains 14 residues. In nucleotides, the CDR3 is TGTGCCTGGGGGCACGGGGGCTCCTACAATGAGCAGTTCTTC. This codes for CAWGHGGSYNEQFF.

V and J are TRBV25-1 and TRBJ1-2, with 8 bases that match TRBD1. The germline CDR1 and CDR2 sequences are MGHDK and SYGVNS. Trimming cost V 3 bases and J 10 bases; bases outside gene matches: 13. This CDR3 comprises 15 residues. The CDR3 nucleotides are TGTGCCAGCAGTGAGCTGGGACAGGCCAGCGGAGTCTACACCTTC. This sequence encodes CASSELGQASGVYTF.

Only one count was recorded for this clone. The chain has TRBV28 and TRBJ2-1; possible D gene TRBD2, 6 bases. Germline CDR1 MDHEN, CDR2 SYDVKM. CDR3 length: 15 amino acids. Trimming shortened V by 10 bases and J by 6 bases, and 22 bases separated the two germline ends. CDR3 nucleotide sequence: TGTGCCACCTGGGAGATCGGGAGTGGTGGCAATGAGCAGTTCTTC. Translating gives CATWEIGSGGNEQFF.

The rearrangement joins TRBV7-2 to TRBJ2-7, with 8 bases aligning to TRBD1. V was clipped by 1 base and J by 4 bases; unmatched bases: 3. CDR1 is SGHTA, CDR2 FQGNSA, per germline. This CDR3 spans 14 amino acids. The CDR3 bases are TGTGCCAGCAGCTTAGGGACAGGGACATACGAGCAGTACTTC. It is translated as CASSLGTGTYEQYF.

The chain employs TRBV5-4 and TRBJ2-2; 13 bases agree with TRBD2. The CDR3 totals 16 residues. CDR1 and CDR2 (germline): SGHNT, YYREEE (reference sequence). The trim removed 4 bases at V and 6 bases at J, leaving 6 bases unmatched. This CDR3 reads CASSTRTSGRAGELFF. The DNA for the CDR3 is TGTGCCAGCAGCACTAGGACTAGCGGGAGAGCCGGGGAGCTGTTTTTT.

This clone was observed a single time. CDR3: CASTEDRNTEAFF. CDR3 bases: TGTGCCAGCACCGAGGACAGGAACACTGAAGCTTTCTTT. This chain uses TRBV5-6 with TRBJ1-1, with D maybe TRBD1 (6 bases). Trimming took 6 bases from V and 1 from J, leaving 10 bases between them. The length of the CDR3 is 13 residues. Germline lookup yields CDR1 SGHDT and CDR2 YYEEEE.

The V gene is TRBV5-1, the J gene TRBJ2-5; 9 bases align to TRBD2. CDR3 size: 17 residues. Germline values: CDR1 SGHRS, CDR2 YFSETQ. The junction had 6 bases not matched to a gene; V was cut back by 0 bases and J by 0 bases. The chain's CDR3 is CASSLGLAVGYQETQYF. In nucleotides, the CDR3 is TGCGCCAGCAGCTTGGGACTAGCGGTGGGGTACCAAGAGACCCAGTACTTC.

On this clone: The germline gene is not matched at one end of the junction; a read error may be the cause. The CDR3 here is CASSLAGAGPYEQYF. The CDR3 coding sequence is TGTGCCAGCAGCCTAGCGGGGGCGGGTCCCTACGAGCAGTACTTC. The chain combines TRBV7-9 with TRBJ2-7; 10 bases agree with TRBD2. Germline V gene data show CDR1 as SEHNR and CDR2 as FQNEAQ (reference sequence). The CDR3 length is 15 residues.

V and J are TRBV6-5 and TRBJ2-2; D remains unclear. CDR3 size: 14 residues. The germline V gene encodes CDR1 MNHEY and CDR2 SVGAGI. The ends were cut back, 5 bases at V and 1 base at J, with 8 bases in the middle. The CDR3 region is CASSPRVNTGELFF. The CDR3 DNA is TGTGCCAGCAGTCCCCGAGTGAACACCGGGGAGCTGTTTTTT.

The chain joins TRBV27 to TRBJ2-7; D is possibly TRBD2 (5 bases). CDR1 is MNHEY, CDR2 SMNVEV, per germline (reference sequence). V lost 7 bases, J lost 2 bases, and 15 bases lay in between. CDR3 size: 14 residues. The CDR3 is CASKPAGSPYEQYF. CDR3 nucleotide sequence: TGTGCCAGCAAGCCTGCGGGCAGTCCCTACGAGCAGTACTTC.

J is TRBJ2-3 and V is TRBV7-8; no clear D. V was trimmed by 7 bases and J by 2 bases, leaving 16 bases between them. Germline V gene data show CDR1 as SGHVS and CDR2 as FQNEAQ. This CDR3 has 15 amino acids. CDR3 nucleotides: TGTGCCAGCACTCCAGGTCGTCTTTTCACAGATACGCAGTATTTT. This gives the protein CASTPGRLFTDTQYF.